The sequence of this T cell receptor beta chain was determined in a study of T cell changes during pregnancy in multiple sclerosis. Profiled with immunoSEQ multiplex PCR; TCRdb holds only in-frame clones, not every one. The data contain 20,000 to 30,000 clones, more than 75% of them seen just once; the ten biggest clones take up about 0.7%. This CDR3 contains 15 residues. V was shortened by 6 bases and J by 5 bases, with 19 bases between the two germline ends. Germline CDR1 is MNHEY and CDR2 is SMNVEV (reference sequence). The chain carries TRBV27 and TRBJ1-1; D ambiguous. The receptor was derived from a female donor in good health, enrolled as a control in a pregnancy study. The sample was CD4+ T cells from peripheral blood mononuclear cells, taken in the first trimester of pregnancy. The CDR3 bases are TGTGCCAGCAGCCTCCTAGGATCCTCGGGTACTGAAGCTTTCTTT. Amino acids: CASSLLGSSGTEAFF.